This is a list of T cell receptor beta chains from one sample in a study of cytomegalovirus exposure and HLA in healthy donors. Generated by immunoSEQ multiplex PCR, the TCRdb table keeps only in-frame clones and is missing some. The repertoire has 100,000 to 130,000 clones, around 76% of them found once; the top ten carry roughly 2.5%. Sequencing was carried out using PBMCs. The receptor source for this set is a man aged 25 to 40 in good health and CMV-seropositive. CDR3s include the opening cysteine and the closing phenylalanine or tryptophan. The D gene is left open where the match is weak. Rows give clone size only sometimes, using once, few, many, or a class for an expanded clone.

j_gene: TRBJ2-1
abundance: -
v_gene: TRBV5-4
d_gene: -
CDR3aa: CASSGALAYGNEQFF
CDR3nt: TGTGCCAGCAGCGGCGCTCTAGCATACGGCAATGAGCAGTTCTTC

j_gene: TRBJ2-1
abundance: few
v_gene: TRBV25-1
d_gene: TRBD2
CDR3aa: CASSEASGGLSYNEQFF
CDR3nt: TGTGCCAGCAGTGAAGCTAGCGGGGGTCTGTCCTACAATGAGCAGTTCTTC

j_gene: TRBJ1-1
abundance: -
v_gene: TRBV5-1
d_gene: -
CDR3aa: CASRETGYIEAFF
CDR3nt: TGCGCCAGCAGGGAGACAGGCTACATTGAAGCTTTCTTT

j_gene: TRBJ2-2
abundance: -
v_gene: TRBV5-1
d_gene: TRBD2
CDR3aa: CASSLIGTSRTGELFF
CDR3nt: TGCGCCAGCAGCTTGATTGGGACTAGCCGAACCGGGGAGCTGTTTTTT

j_gene: TRBJ2-3
abundance: -
v_gene: TRBV6-4
d_gene: TRBD1
CDR3aa: CASSGDRGSTDTQYF
CDR3nt: TGTGCCAGCAGTGGGGACAGGGGGAGCACAGATACGCAGTATTTT

j_gene: TRBJ2-2
abundance: -
v_gene: TRBV25-1
d_gene: -
CDR3aa: CASSIPGGRSGELFF
CDR3nt: TGTGCCAGCAGTATCCCGGGGGGCCGGAGCGGGGAGCTGTTTTTT

j_gene: TRBJ2-3
abundance: -
v_gene: TRBV4-1
d_gene: -
CDR3aa: CASSRWERADTQYF
CDR3nt: TGCGCCAGCAGCCGATGGGAGAGGGCAGATACGCAGTATTTT

j_gene: TRBJ1-3
abundance: once
v_gene: TRBV19
d_gene: -
CDR3aa: CASMGGRFGNTIYF
CDR3nt: TGTGCCAGTATGGGGGGGCGATTCGGAAACACCATATATTTT

j_gene: TRBJ1-2
abundance: -
v_gene: TRBV6-5
d_gene: TRBD1
CDR3aa: CASSSGQGAGYGYTF
CDR3nt: TGTGCCAGCAGTTCGGGACAGGGGGCGGGTTATGGCTACACCTTC

j_gene: TRBJ2-7
abundance: -
v_gene: TRBV7-9
d_gene: -
CDR3aa: CASSKRTDSYEQYF
CDR3nt: TGTGCCAGCAGCAAAAGGACAGACAGCTACGAGCAGTACTTC

j_gene: TRBJ2-6
abundance: -
v_gene: TRBV11-2
d_gene: -
CDR3aa: CASSFFRAGPSSGANGLTF
CDR3nt: TGTGCCAGCAGCTTCTTTAGGGCAGGGCCCAGCTCTGGGGCCAACGGCCTGACTTTC

j_gene: TRBJ2-1
abundance: -
v_gene: TRBV7-3
d_gene: -
CDR3aa: CASSPSLGGSYNEQFF
CDR3nt: TGTGCCAGCAGCCCGAGCCTAGGAGGGTCCTACAATGAGCAGTTCTTC

j_gene: TRBJ2-7
abundance: -
v_gene: TRBV11-2
d_gene: TRBD1
CDR3aa: CASSMTGPLLYEQYF
CDR3nt: TGTGCCAGCAGCATGACAGGGCCTTTGCTTTACGAGCAGTACTTC

j_gene: TRBJ2-6
abundance: -
v_gene: TRBV18
d_gene: -
CDR3aa: CASSPPSSGANVLTF
CDR3nt: TGTGCCAGCTCACCCCCGAGTTCCGGGGCCAACGTCCTGACTTTC

j_gene: TRBJ1-1
abundance: -
v_gene: TRBV5-4
d_gene: TRBD1
CDR3aa: CASSSTGGTEAFF
CDR3nt: TGTGCCAGCAGCTCGACAGGGGGCACTGAAGCTTTCTTT

j_gene: TRBJ2-2
abundance: -
v_gene: TRBV27
d_gene: -
CDR3aa: CASSGRVTGELFF
CDR3nt: TGTGCCAGCAGTGGCAGGGTCACCGGGGAGCTGTTTTTT

j_gene: TRBJ2-3
abundance: -
v_gene: TRBV6-5
d_gene: TRBD1
CDR3aa: CASKTGDFTDTQYF
CDR3nt: TGTGCCAGCAAGACAGGGGATTTCACAGATACGCAGTATTTT

j_gene: TRBJ2-7
abundance: -
v_gene: TRBV7-8
d_gene: TRBD1
CDR3aa: CASSKDRTGVPYEQYF
CDR3nt: TGTGCCAGCAGTAAAGATCGGACAGGGGTTCCCTACGAGCAGTACTTC

j_gene: TRBJ2-1
abundance: -
v_gene: TRBV5-6
d_gene: TRBD2
CDR3aa: CASSLFYQGTSLSYNEQFF
CDR3nt: TGTGCCAGCAGCTTGTTTTACCAGGGGACTAGCCTTTCCTACAATGAGCAGTTCTTC

j_gene: TRBJ1-5
abundance: -
v_gene: TRBV7-8
d_gene: -
CDR3aa: CASSLARPREYQPQHF
CDR3nt: TGTGCCAGCAGCTTAGCTCGGCCGCGGGAGTATCAGCCCCAGCATTTT

j_gene: TRBJ2-2
abundance: -
v_gene: TRBV5-4
d_gene: -
CDR3aa: CASSHFDRQITGELFF
CDR3nt: TGTGCCAGCAGCCATTTCGACCGACAGATAACCGGGGAGCTGTTTTTT

j_gene: TRBJ2-7
abundance: once
v_gene: TRBV19
d_gene: -
CDR3aa: CASSPTGQGKSYEQYF
CDR3nt: TGTGCCAGTAGTCCCACGGGGCAGGGGAAATCCTACGAGCAGTACTTC

j_gene: TRBJ1-2
abundance: -
v_gene: TRBV29-1
d_gene: -
CDR3aa: CSAHGANYGYTF
CDR3nt: TGCAGCGCACACGGAGCTAACTATGGCTACACCTTC

j_gene: TRBJ2-2
abundance: -
v_gene: TRBV30
d_gene: TRBD2
CDR3aa: CAGREVSAGELFF
CDR3nt: TGTGCCGGTCGGGAGGTATCGGCCGGGGAGCTGTTTTTT

j_gene: TRBJ1-2
abundance: -
v_gene: TRBV23-1
d_gene: -
CDR3aa: CASSQSPENYGYTF
CDR3nt: TGCGCCAGCAGTCAATCCCCAGAAAACTATGGCTACACCTTC

j_gene: TRBJ1-6
abundance: -
v_gene: TRBV13
d_gene: TRBD1
CDR3aa: CASRPRTGGNSPLHF
CDR3nt: TGTGCCAGCAGGCCAAGGACAGGCGGAAACTCACCCCTCCACTTT